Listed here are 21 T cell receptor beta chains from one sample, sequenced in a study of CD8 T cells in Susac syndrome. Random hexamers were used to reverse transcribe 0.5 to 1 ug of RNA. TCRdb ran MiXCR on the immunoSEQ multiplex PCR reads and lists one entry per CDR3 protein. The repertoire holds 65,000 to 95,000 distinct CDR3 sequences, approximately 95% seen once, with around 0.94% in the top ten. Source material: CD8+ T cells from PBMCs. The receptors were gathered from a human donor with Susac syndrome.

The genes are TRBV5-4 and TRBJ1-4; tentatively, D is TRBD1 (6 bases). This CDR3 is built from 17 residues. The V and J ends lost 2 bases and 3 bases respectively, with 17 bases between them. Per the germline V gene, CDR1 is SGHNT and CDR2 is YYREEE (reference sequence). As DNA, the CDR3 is TGTGCCAGCAGCTTTTTCCCTACAGGGAGAGCTAATGAAAAACTGTTTTTT. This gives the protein CASSFFPTGRANEKLFF.

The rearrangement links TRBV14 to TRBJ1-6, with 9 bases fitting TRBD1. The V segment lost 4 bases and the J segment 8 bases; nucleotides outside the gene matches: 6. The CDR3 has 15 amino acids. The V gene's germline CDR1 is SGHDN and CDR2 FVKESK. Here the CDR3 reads CASSPWTGVDSPLHF. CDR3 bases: TGTGCCAGCAGCCCCTGGACAGGGGTAGATTCACCCCTCCACTTT.

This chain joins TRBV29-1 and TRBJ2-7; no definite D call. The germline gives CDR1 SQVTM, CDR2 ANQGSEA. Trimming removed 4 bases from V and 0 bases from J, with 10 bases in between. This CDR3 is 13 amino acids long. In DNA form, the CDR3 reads TGCAGCGTTGTTCCAGAGTACTCCTACGAGCAGTACTTC. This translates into CSVVPEYSYEQYF.

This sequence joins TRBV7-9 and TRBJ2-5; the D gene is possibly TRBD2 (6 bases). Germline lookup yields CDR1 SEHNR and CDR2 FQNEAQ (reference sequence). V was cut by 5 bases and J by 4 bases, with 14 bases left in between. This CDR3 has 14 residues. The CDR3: CASSQPGLRETQYF. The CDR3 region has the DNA TGTGCCAGCAGCCAGCCGGGACTTCGAGAGACCCAGTACTTC.

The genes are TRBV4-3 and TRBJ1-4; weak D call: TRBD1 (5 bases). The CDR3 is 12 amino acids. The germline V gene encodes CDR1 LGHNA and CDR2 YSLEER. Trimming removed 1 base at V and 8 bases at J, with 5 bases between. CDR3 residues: CASSQAGEKLFF. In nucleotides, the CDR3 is TGCGCCAGCAGCCAAGCAGGGGAAAAACTGTTTTTT.

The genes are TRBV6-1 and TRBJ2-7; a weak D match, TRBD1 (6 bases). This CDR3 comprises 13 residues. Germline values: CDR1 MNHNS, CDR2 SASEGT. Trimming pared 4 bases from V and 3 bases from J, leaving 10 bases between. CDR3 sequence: CASSVDRNYEQYF. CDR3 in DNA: TGTGCCAGCAGTGTCGACAGGAACTACGAGCAGTACTTC.

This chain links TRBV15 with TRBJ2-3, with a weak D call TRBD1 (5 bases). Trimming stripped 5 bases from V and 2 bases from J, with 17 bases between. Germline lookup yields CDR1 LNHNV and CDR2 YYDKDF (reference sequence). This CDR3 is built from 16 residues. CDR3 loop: CATSVPPLGDTDTQYF. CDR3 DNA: TGTGCCACCAGCGTCCCTCCTCTAGGGGACACAGATACGCAGTATTTT. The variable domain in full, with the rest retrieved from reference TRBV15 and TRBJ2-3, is DAMVIQNPRYQVTQFGKPVTLSCSQTLNHNVMYWYQQKSSQAPKLLFHYYDKDFNNEADTPDNFQSRRPNTSFCFLDIRSPGLGDTAMYLCATSVPPLGDTDTQYFGPGTRLTVL.

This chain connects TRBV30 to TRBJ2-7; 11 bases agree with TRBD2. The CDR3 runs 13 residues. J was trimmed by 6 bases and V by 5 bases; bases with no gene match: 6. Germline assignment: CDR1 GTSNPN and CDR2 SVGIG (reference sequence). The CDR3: CAWDPGLAGEQYF. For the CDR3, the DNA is TGTGCCTGGGACCCCGGACTAGCGGGCGAGCAGTACTTC.

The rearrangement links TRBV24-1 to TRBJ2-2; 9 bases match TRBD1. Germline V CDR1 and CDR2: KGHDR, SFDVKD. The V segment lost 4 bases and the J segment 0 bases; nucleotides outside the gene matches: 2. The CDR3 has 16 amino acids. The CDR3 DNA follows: TGTGCCACCAGTGACCGGGACAGGGCGAACACCGGGGAGCTGTTTTTT. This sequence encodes CATSDRDRANTGELFF.

The CDR3, as DNA: TGTGCCAGCAGCCCCGGTCAGGGGGCGACCTATGGCTACACCTTC. Amino acids: CASSPGQGATYGYTF. The J gene is TRBJ1-2, the V gene TRBV7-6; 8 positions match TRBD1. Losses at the gene ends were 5 bases for V and 4 bases for J; bases not matched to a gene: 9. CDR1 is SGHVS and CDR2 is FNYEAQ in the germline V gene. The CDR3 consists of 15 residues.

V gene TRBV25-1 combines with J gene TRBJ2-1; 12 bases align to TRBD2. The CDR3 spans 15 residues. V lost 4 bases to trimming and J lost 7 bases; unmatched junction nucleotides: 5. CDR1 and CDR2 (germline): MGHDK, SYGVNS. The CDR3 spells CASSVGTSGLNEQFF. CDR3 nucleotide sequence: TGTGCCAGCAGTGTCGGGACTAGCGGGTTAAATGAGCAGTTCTTC.

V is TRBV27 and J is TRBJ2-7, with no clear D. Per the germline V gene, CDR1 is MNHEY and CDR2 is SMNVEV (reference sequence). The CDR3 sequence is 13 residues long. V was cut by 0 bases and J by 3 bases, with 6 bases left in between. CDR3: CASSLSADYEQYF. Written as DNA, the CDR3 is TGTGCCAGCAGTTTATCTGCGGACTACGAGCAGTACTTC.

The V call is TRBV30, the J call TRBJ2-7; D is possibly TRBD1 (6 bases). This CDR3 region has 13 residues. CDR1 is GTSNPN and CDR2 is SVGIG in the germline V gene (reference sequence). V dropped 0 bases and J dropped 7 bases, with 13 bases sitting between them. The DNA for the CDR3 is TGTGCCTGGAGTGTACTTCCAGGGGAGGAGCAGTACTTC. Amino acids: CAWSVLPGEEQYF.

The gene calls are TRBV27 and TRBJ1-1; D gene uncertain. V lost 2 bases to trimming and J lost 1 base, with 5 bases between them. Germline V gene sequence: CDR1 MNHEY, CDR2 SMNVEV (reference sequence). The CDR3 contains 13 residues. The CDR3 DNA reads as TGTGCCAGCAGTTTAGGTACGAACACTGAAGCTTTCTTT. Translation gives CASSLGTNTEAFF.

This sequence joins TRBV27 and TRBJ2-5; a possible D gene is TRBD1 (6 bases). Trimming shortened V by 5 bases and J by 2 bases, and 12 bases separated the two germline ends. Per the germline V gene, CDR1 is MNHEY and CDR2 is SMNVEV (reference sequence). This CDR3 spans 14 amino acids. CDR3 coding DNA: TGTGCCAGCAGTCCCGGGACACAGCAAGAGACCCAGTACTTC. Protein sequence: CASSPGTQQETQYF.

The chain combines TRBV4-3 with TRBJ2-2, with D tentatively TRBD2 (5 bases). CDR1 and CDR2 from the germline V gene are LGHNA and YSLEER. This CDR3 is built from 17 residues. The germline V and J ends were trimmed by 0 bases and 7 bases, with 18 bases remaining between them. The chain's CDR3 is CASSQDPGESAVGELFF. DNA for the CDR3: TGCGCCAGCAGCCAAGATCCTGGGGAGAGTGCGGTCGGGGAGCTGTTTTTT.

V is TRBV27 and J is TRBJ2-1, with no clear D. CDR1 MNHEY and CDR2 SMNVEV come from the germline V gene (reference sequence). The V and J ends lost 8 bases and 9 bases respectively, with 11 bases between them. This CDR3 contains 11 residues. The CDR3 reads CASRLRGEQFF. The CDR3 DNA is TGTGCCAGCCGCCTAAGAGGTGAGCAGTTCTTC.

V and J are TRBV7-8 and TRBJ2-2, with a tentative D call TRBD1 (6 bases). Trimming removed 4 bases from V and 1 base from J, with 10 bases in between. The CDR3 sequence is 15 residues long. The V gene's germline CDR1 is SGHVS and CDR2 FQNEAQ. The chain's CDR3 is CASSYGTLNTGELFF. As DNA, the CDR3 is TGTGCCAGCAGCTACGGGACACTGAACACCGGGGAGCTGTTTTTT. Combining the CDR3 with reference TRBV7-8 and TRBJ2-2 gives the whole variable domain GAGVSQSPRYKVAKRGQDVALRCDPISGHVSLFWYQQALGQGPEFLTYFQNEAQLDKSGLPSDRFFAERPEGSVSTLKIQRTQQEDSAVYLCASSYGTLNTGELFFGEGSRLTVL.

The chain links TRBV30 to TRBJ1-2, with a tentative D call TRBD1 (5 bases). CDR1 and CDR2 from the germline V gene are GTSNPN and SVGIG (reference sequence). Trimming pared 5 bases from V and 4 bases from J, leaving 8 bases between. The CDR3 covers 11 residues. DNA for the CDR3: TGTGCCTGGGACGGGACCTATGGCTACACCTTC. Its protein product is CAWDGTYGYTF.

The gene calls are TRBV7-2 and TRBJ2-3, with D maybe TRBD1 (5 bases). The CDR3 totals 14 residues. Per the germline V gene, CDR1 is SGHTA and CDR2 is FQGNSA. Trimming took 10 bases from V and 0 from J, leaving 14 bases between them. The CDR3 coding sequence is TGTGCCAACAACCTGCGACAGAGCACAGATACGCAGTATTTT. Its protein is CANNLRQSTDTQYF.

This chain's CDR3 is CAWNPGIGEQYF. The CDR3 DNA is TGTGCCTGGAACCCAGGGATAGGAGAGCAGTACTTC. The V call is TRBV30, the J call TRBJ2-7; tentative D call: TRBD1 (5 bases). CDR3 length: 12 residues. The V end was cut by 4 bases, the J end by 7 bases, with 14 bases between. Germline lookup yields CDR1 GTSNPN and CDR2 SVGIG (reference sequence).